Listed below are T cell receptor beta chains from one sample, sequenced in a study of blood T cell repertoires in COVID-19. Sequencing used immunoSEQ multiplex PCR; TCRdb keeps in-frame clones, though not all of them. The sample holds around 26,000 clones, around 92% seen once. The source material was peripheral blood. The source of these receptors is a human donor in a cohort sampled during active COVID-19. Both conserved end residues are part of each CDR3. The order of the fields is CDR3 length, D gene, J gene, clone size, V gene, CDR3 DNA, CDR3 protein. The D gene is left open where the match is weak. The size field is filled for only some rows; it gives once, few, many or a size class.

12 - TRBJ2-7 - TRBV19 TGTGCCAGTAGGGAAACCACTACAGAGCAGTACTTC CASRETTTEQYF
15 TRBD1 TRBJ2-7 - TRBV6-1 TGTGCCAGCAGTGAAGCGGGACAGAGGACCTACGAGCAGTACTTC CASSEAGQRTYEQYF
16 - TRBJ1-1 - TRBV19 TGTGCCAGTGTTCGGGGGACCGCCGGGAGGAACACTGAAGCTTTCTTT CASVRGTAGRNTEAFF
18 TRBD2 TRBJ2-3 - TRBV24-1 TGTGCCACCAGTGATTTCAGTTCTGCGGGAGGGCATGCAGATACGCAGTATTTT CATSDFSSAGGHADTQYF
12 - TRBJ2-7 - TRBV6-5 TGTGCCAGCAGTCCTGTCCTCGACGAGCAGTACTTC CASSPVLDEQYF
12 - TRBJ1-3 - TRBV30 TGTGCCTGGGGACAGTTCGGAAACACCATATATTTT CAWGQFGNTIYF
14 - TRBJ1-2 - TRBV7-8 TGTGCCAGCAGCTGGGGCAGTACTGACTATGGCTACACCTTC CASSWGSTDYGYTF
14 TRBD1 TRBJ1-1 - TRBV5-1 TGCGCCAGCAGCTTGACAGGGGAGAACACTGAAGCTTTCTTT CASSLTGENTEAFF
12 - TRBJ2-7 - TRBV10-3 TGTGCCATCAGTGAATCCAACTACGAGCAGTACTTC CAISESNYEQYF
16 TRBD1 TRBJ1-5 few TRBV5-4 TGTGCCAGCAGCCTCTGGACAGGGGGCCCCAATCAGCCCCAGCATTTT CASSLWTGGPNQPQHF
15 TRBD2 TRBJ2-1 - TRBV7-6 TGTGCCAGCAGCCCCCGGCGGGGGGGTTCCAATGAGCAGTTCTTC CASSPRRGGSNEQFF
11 - TRBJ2-7 - TRBV30 TGTGCCTGGAGTGTAGAGGGAGAGCAGTACTTC CAWSVEGEQYF
18 TRBD1 TRBJ2-7 - TRBV6-9 TGTGCCAGCAGTTATTGGCCCGTTCCGGGACAGGGGGGTTACGAGCAGTACTTC CASSYWPVPGQGGYEQYF
14 - TRBJ1-6 - TRBV9 TGTGCCAGCAGAGCCGGGGTACGAAATTCACCCCTCCACTTT CASRAGVRNSPLHF
15 TRBD2 TRBJ2-1 - TRBV7-9 TGTGCCAGCAGCCCGACTAGCGGGAGGGCCCCTGAGCAGTTCTTC CASSPTSGRAPEQFF
15 TRBD1 TRBJ2-7 once TRBV3-1/TRBV3-2 TGTGCCAGCAGCCTGGGCCCGGGACAGAACTACGAGCAGTACTTC CASSLGPGQNYEQYF
16 - TRBJ1-3 - TRBV18 TGTGCCAGCTCACCCCTGGAGGGTGGCTCTGGAAACACCATATATTTT CASSPLEGGSGNTIYF
12 TRBD1 TRBJ1-1 - TRBV7-8 TGTGCCAGCAGCTTACTACAGGGGCAAGCTTTCTTT CASSLLQGQAFF
14 TRBD1 TRBJ2-5 once TRBV11-3 TGTGCCAGCAGCCCAGGGGACAGTCAAGAGACCCAGTACTTC CASSPGDSQETQYF
19 TRBD1 TRBJ2-2 - TRBV27 TGTGCCAGCACCCTTAACCGGGGACAGGGGCGGGCTCGGGCCGGGGAGCTGTTTTTT CASTLNRGQGRARAGELFF
15 - TRBJ1-3 - TRBV6-5 TGTGCCAGCAGAACCACTCCGAACTCTGGAAACACCATATATTTT CASRTTPNSGNTIYF
12 - TRBJ1-6 few TRBV3-1/TRBV3-2 TGTGCCAGCATCGGGGAGGGGTCACCCCTCCACTTT CASIGEGSPLHF
16 TRBD1 TRBJ1-5 once TRBV27 TGTGCCAGCAGTTCCACGGACAGGGGGCATGGTCAGCCCCAGCATTTT CASSSTDRGHGQPQHF
13 - TRBJ1-5 - TRBV12-3/TRBV12-4 TGTGCCAGCAGTCAACTAACTAATCAGCCCCAGCATTTT CASSQLTNQPQHF
11 - TRBJ1-1 - TRBV28 TGTGCCAGCATCCAGGGGCTTGGGGCTTTCTTT CASIQGLGAFF
16 - TRBJ2-3 - TRBV7-2 TGTGCCAGCAGCTTGGGGCCTTCTTTTGGCGCAGATACGCAGTATTTT CASSLGPSFGADTQYF
15 TRBD2 TRBJ2-3 - TRBV2 TGTGCCAGCATTTGGGCGGGGGGGCCGACAGATACGCAGTATTTT CASIWAGGPTDTQYF
20 - TRBJ2-5 - TRBV21-1 TGTGCCAGCAGCAAAGCGTGGGGGCTAGCAGGAGTACGGTCCAGGGAGACCCAGTACTTC CASSKAWGLAGVRSRETQYF
13 - TRBJ2-7 - TRBV5-1 TGCGCCAGCAAGCCGGGACAAGCCTACGAGCAGTACTTC CASKPGQAYEQYF
16 TRBD1 TRBJ2-5 - TRBV11-3 TGTGCCAGCAGCAGCACGGGACAGCGGATTCAAGAGACCCAGTACTTC CASSSTGQRIQETQYF
13 TRBD1 TRBJ2-7 - TRBV7-2 TGTGCCGGAACCAGGGGGCCGGGATACGAGCAGTACTTC CAGTRGPGYEQYF
14 - TRBJ1-1 - TRBV11-3 TGTGCCAGCAGCAAGGGGCAGGTTTATAGGAAGGCTTTCTTT CASSKGQVYRKAFF
15 - TRBJ2-3 - TRBV6-5 TGTGCCAGCAGTTACGGTCGCGGGGGCACAGATACGCAGTATTTT CASSYGRGGTDTQYF
12 - TRBJ2-7 - TRBV2 TGTGCCAGCAGTGAGCTCACCCAGGAGCAGTACTTC CASSELTQEQYF
17 - TRBJ2-6 - TRBV9 TGTGCCAGCAGCGTAGGCAGGGGAGCCCCTGGGGCCAACGTCCTGACTTTC CASSVGRGAPGANVLTF
15 TRBD2 TRBJ2-3 - TRBV20-1 TGCAGTGCTAGTCTTAGCGGGGGTAGCACAGATACGCAGTATTTT CSASLSGGSTDTQYF
15 TRBD1 TRBJ2-7 - TRBV7-9 TGTGCCAGCAGCTTAGCGCCCAGGGGGACCTACGAGCAGTACTTC CASSLAPRGTYEQYF
15 TRBD2 TRBJ2-3 - TRBV5-8 TGTGCCAGCAGCTTAAGACTAGCGGGGACAGATACGCAGTATTTT CASSLRLAGTDTQYF
14 - TRBJ2-7 - TRBV13 TGTGCCAGCAGGCCTGAGACAGCAACCTACGAGCAGTACTTC CASRPETATYEQYF
13 - TRBJ2-7 - TRBV12-3/TRBV12-4 TGTGCCAGCAGTTTCGGGATTACCTACGAGCAGTACTTC CASSFGITYEQYF
13 - TRBJ2-1 once TRBV11-2 TGTGCCAGCAGCTTAGAGGCGTCTAGCCAGCAGTTCTTC CASSLEASSQQFF
14 TRBD1 TRBJ1-6 - TRBV5-1 TGCGCCAGCAGTCCGGGACAGGGAAATTCACCCCTCCACTTT CASSPGQGNSPLHF
15 - TRBJ2-5 - TRBV7-9 TGTGCCAGCAGCTTAGCCCCTAGGTACCAAGAGACCCAGTACTTC CASSLAPRYQETQYF
14 - TRBJ1-1 - TRBV27 TGTGCCAGCAGTTTACGGGCCGGGGGCACTGAAGCTTTCTTT CASSLRAGGTEAFF